The clone carrying this T cell receptor beta chain has only a few counts. What it recognizes is unknown. The V gene lost 1 base and the J gene lost 2 bases, with 11 bases spanning the gap. In germline, CDR1 is SGHTA, CDR2 FQGNSA. The CDR3 length is 15 residues. This specimen belongs to a study of T cells after yellow fever vaccination. General observations from the study: Post-booster samples contained most primary-vaccination clones (about 96% CD4, about 87% CD8). Only a small proportion of the clonotypes turned up in both the CD4 and the CD8 compartments, likely arising from convergent recombination. Contaminants from the bulk population, in the form of abundant clonotypes, could be found in FACS-sorted repertoires.

Production of TCR cDNA was by 5'RACE template switching, which also added a universal primer site and UMIs. MiXCR, applied by TCRdb to the 5' RACE reads, yields one record per CDR3 protein. The data contain a few hundred thousand distinct CDR3 sequences, 8% to 9.5% of them singletons. This TCR was sampled from a man younger than 35 who received the YFV17D yellow fever vaccine. Specimen: PBMCs, collected about 49 days after the first yellow fever vaccination. This chain uses TRBV7-2 with TRBJ1-1, with D uncertain. The CDR3 here is CASSLDRPGNTEAFF. DNA of the CDR3: TGTGCCAGCAGCTTAGACAGACCTGGTAACACTGAAGCTTTCTTT.